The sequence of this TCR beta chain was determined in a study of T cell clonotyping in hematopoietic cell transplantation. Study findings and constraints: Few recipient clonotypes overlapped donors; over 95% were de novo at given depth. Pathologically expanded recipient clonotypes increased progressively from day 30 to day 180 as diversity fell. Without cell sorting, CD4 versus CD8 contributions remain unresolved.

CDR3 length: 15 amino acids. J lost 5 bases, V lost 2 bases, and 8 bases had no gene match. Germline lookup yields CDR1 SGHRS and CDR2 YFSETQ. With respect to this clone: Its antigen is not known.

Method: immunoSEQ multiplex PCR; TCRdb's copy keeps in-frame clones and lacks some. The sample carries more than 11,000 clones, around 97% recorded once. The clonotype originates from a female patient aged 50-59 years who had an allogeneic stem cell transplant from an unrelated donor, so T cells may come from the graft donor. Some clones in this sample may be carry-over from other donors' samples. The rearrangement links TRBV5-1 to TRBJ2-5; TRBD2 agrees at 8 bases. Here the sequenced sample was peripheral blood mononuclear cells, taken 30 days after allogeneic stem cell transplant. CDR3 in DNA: TGCGCCAGCAGCTTCGAGCGGGGGCTCATGGAGACCCAGTACTTC. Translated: CASSFERGLMETQYF.